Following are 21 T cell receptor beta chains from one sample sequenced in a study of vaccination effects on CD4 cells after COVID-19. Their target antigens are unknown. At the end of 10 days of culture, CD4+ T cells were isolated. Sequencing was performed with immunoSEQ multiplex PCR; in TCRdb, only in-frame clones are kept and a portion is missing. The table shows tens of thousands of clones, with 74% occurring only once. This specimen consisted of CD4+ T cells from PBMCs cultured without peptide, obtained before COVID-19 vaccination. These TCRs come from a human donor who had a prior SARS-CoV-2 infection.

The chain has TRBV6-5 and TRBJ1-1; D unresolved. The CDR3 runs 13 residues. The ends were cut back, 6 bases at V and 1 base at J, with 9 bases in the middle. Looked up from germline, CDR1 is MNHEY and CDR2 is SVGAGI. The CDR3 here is CASSPRRNTEAFF. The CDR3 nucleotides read TGTGCCAGCAGCCCCCGAAGGAACACTGAAGCTTTCTTT.

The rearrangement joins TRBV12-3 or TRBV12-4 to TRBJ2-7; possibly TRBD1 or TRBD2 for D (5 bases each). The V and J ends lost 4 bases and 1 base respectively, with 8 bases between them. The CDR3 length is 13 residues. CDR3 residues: CASSWDRSYEQYF. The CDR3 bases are TGTGCCAGCAGTTGGGACCGATCCTACGAGCAGTACTTC.

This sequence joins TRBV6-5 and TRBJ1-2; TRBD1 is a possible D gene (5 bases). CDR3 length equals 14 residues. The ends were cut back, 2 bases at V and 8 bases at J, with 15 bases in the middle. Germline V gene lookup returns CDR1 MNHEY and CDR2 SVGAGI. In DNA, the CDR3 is TGTGCCAGCAGTTACCCCGGGGCTTTTGAAGGCTACACCTTC. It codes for CASSYPGAFEGYTF.

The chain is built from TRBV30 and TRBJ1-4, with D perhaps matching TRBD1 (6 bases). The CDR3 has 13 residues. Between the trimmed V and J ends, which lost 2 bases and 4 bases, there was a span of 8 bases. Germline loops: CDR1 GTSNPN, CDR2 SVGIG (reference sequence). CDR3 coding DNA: TGTGCCTGGAGTACAGGGAATAATGAAAAACTGTTTTTT. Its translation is CAWSTGNNEKLFF.

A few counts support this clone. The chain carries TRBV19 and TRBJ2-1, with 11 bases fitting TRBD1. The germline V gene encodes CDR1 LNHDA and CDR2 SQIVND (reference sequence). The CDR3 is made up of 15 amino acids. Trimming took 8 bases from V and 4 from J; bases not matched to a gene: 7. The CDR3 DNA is TGTGCCAGTCGACTAGGGACAGGGGGTTACAATGAGCAGTTCTTC. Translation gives CASRLGTGGYNEQFF.

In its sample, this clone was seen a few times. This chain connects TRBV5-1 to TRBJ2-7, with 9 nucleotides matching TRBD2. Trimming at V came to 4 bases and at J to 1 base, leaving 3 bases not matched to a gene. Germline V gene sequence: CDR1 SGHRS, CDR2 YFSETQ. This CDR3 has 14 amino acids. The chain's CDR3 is CASSPGLASYEQYF. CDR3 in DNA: TGCGCCAGCAGCCCGGGACTAGCATCCTACGAGCAGTACTTC.

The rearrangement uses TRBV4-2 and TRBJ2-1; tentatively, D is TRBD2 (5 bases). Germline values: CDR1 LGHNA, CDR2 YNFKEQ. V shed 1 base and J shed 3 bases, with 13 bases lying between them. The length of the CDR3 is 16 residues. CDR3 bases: TGTGCCAGCAGCCAAGTGCAAGCGGAGAACTACAATGAGCAGTTCTTC. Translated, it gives CASSQVQAENYNEQFF.

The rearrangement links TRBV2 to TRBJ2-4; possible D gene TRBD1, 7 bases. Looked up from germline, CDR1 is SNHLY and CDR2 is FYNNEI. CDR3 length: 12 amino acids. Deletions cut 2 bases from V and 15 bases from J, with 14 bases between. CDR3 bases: TGTGCCAGCAGTGAACGCGGCAGGGGGGTGTACTTC. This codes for CASSERGRGVYF.

The DNA of the CDR3 is TGTGCCAGCAGCGTCCGCAGGGTCGGTTCACCCCTCCACTTT. It specifies CASSVRRVGSPLHF. This rearrangement joins TRBV9 to TRBJ1-6; maybe TRBD1 (5 bases). The CDR3 spans 14 residues. V was trimmed by 2 bases and J by 9 bases, leaving 12 bases between them. CDR1 SGDLS and CDR2 YYNGEE come from the germline V gene.

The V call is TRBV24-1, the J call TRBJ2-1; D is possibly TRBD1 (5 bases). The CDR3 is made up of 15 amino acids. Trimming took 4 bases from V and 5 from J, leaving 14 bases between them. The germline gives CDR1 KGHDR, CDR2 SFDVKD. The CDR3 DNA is TGTGCCACCAGTGACCCAGGGCGTGTGGACAATGAGCAGTTCTTC. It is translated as CATSDPGRVDNEQFF.

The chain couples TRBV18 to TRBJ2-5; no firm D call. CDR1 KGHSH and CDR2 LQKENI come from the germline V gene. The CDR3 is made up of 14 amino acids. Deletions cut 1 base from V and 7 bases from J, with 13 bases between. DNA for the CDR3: TGTGCCAGCTCACCACAGACCCAATTAGGGACCCAGTACTTC. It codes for CASSPQTQLGTQYF.

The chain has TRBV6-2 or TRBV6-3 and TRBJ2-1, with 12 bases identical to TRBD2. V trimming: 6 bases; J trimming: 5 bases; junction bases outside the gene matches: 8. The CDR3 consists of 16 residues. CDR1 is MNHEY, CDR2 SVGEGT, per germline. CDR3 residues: CASSPTRLAGDNEQFF. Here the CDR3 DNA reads TGTGCCAGCAGCCCTACCCGACTAGCGGGGGACAATGAGCAGTTCTTC.

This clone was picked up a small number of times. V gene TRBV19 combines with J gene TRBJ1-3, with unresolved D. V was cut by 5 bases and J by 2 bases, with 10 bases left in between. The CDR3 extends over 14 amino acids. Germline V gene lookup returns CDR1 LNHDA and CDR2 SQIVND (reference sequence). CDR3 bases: TGTGCCAGTAGTGTCCGGGGAGCTGGAAACACCATATATTTT. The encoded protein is CASSVRGAGNTIYF. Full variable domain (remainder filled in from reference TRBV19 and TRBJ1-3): DGGITQSPKYLFRKEGQNVTLSCEQNLNHDAMYWYRQDPGQGLRLIYYSQIVNDFQKGDIAEGYSVSREKKESFPLTVTSAQKNPTAFYLCASSVRGAGNTIYFGEGSWLTVV.

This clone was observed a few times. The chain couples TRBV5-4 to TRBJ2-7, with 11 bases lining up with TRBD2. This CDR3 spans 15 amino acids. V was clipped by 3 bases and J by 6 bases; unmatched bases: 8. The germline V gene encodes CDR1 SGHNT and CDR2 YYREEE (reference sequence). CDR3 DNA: TGTGCCAGCAGCTCACTACTAGCGGGAGTCTCCGAGCAGTACTTC. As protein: CASSSLLAGVSEQYF.

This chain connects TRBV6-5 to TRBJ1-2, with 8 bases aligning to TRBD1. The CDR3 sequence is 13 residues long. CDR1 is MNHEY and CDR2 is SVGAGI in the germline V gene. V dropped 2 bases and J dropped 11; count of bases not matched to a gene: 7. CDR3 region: CASSYDGQGGYTF. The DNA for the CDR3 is TGTGCCAGCAGTTACGACGGACAGGGTGGTTACACCTTC.

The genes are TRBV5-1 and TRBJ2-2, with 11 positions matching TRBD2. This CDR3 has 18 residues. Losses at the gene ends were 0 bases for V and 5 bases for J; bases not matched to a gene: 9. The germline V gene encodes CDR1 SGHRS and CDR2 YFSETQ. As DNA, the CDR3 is TGCGCCAGCAGCTTGGTAGCGGGGGGGCCCTCCAGGACCGGGGAGCTGTTTTTT. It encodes CASSLVAGGPSRTGELFF.

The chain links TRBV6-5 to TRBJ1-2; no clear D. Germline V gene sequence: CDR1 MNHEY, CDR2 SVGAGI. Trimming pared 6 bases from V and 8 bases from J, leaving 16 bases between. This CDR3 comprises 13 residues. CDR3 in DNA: TGTGCCAGCAGCCAAACCCTGGAGGGAGGCTACACCTTC. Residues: CASSQTLEGGYTF.

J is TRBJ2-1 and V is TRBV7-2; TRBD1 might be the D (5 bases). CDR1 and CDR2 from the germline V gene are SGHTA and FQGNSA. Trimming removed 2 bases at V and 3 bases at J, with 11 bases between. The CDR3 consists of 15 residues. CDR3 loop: CASSLSAGNYNEQFF. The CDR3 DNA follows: TGTGCCAGCAGCTTATCCGCAGGGAACTACAATGAGCAGTTCTTC.

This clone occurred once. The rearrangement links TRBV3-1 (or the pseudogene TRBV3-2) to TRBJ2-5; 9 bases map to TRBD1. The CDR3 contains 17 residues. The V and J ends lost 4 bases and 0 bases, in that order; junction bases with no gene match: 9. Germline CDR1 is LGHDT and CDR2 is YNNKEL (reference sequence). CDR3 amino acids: CASSLFRQGVHQETQYF. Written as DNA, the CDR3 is TGTGCCAGCAGCCTCTTTAGACAGGGGGTTCACCAAGAGACCCAGTACTTC.

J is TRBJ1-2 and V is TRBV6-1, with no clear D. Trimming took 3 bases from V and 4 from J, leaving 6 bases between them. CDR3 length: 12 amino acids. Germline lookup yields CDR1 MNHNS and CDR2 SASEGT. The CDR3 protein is CASSDSVYGYTF. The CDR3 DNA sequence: TGTGCCAGCAGTGATTCGGTCTATGGCTACACCTTC.

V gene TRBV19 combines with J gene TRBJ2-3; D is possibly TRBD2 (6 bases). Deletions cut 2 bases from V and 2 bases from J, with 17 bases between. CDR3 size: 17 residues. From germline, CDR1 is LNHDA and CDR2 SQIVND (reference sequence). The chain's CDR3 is CASSISGPRGYTDTQYF. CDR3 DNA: TGTGCCAGTAGTATATCCGGCCCGCGGGGATACACAGATACGCAGTATTTT.